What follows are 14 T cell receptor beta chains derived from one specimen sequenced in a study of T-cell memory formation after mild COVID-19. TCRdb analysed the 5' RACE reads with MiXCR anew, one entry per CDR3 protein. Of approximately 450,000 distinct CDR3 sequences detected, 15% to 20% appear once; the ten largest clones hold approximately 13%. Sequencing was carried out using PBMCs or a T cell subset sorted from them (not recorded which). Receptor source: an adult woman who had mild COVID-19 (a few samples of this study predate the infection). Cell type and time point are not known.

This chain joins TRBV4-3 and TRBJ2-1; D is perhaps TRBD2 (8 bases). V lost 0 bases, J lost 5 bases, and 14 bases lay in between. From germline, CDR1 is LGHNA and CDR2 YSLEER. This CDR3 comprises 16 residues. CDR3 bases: TGCGCCAGCAGCCAAGATGGTAGCGGGACAGACAATGAGCAGTTCTTC. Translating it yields CASSQDGSGTDNEQFF.

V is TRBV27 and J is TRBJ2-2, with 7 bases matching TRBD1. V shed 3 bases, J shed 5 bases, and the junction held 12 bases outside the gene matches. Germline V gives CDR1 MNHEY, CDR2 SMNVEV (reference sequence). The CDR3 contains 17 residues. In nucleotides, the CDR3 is TGTGCCAGCAGTTTTATAAGTTTCGGGACAGTAACCGGGGAGCTGTTTTTT. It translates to CASSFISFGTVTGELFF.

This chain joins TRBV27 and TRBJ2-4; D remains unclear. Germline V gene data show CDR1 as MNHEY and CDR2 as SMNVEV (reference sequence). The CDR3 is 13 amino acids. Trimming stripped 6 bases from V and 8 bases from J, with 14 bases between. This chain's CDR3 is CASRVWGNDIQYF. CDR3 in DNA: TGTGCCAGCAGGGTTTGGGGAAACGACATTCAGTACTTC.

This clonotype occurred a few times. The CDR3 sequence: CAWSVNQETQYF. As DNA, the CDR3 is TGTGCCTGGAGTGTAAACCAAGAGACCCAGTACTTC. This rearrangement joins TRBV30 to TRBJ2-5, with unresolved D. CDR1 is GTSNPN and CDR2 is SVGIG in the germline V gene (reference sequence). CDR3 size: 12 residues. V was cut by 0 bases and J by 0 bases, with 2 bases left in between.

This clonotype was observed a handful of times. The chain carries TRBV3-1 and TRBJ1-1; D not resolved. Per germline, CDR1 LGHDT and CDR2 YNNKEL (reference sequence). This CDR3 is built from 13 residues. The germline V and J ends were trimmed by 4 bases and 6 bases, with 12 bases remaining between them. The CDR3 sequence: CASSRGATPEAFF. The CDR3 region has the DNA TGTGCCAGCAGCCGAGGTGCGACCCCTGAAGCTTTCTTT.

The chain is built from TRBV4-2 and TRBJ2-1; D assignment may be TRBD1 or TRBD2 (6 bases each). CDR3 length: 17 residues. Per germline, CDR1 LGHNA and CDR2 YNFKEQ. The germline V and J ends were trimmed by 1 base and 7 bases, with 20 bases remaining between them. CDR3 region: CASSQGLRGEPRNEQFF. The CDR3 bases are TGTGCCAGCAGCCAAGGCCTGAGGGGGGAACCGCGTAATGAGCAGTTCTTC.

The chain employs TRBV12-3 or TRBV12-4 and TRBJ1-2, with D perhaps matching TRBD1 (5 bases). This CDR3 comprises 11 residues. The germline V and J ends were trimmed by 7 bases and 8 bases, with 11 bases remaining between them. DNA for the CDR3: TGTGCCAGCACCGTCGGGGCCGGCTACACCTTC. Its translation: CASTVGAGYTF.

CDR3 amino acids: CASGLVFGTDMTSGANVLTF. In DNA form, the CDR3 reads TGTGCTAGTGGTTTGGTATTTGGGACAGATATGACCTCTGGGGCCAACGTCCTGACTTTC. The genes are TRBV12-5 and TRBJ2-6; 7 nucleotides align to TRBD1. Trimming removed 0 bases from V and 0 bases from J; junction bases left unmatched: 11. CDR3 length: 20 residues. Per germline, CDR1 LGHNT and CDR2 FRNRAP.

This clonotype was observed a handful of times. CDR3 nucleotides: TGCAGTGCTAGAGATGGGCAGTCCTCCTACGAGCAGTACTTC. Translation gives CSARDGQSSYEQYF. The V call is TRBV20-1, the J call TRBJ2-7; no clear D. Germline V lookup: CDR1 DFQATT, CDR2 SNEGSKA (reference sequence). V shed 0 bases and J shed 0 bases, with 9 bases lying between them. The CDR3 runs to 14 residues.

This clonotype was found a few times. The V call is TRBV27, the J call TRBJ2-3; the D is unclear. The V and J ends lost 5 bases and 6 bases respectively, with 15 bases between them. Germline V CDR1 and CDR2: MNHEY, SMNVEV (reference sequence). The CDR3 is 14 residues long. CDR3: CASSMSSELDTQYF. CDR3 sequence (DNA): TGTGCCAGCAGTATGAGCTCGGAGCTGGATACGCAGTATTTT.

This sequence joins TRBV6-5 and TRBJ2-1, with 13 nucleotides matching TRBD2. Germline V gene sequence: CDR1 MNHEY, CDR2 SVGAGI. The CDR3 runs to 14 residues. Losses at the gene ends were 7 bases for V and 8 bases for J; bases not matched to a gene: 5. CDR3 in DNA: TGTGCCAGCAAAACTAGCGGGAGGGTCTATGAGCAGTTCTTC. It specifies CASKTSGRVYEQFF.

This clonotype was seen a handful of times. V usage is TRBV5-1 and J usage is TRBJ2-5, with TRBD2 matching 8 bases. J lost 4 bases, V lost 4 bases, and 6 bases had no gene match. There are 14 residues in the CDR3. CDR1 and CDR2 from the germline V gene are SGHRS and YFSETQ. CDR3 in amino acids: CASSREGGSETQYF. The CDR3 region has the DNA TGCGCCAGCAGCCGGGAGGGAGGGTCAGAGACCCAGTACTTC.

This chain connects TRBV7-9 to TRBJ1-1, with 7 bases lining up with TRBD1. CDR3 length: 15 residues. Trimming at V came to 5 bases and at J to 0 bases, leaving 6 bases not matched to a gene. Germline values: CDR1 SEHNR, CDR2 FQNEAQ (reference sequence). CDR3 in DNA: TGTGCCAGCAGCCGTGACAGGGTCCTGAACACTGAAGCTTTCTTT. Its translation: CASSRDRVLNTEAFF.

CDR3 region: CSLGGNEQFF. CDR3 bases: TGCAGTCTGGGGGGAAATGAGCAGTTCTTC. The chain joins TRBV20-1 to TRBJ2-1, with a weak D call TRBD2 (6 bases). The CDR3 covers 10 residues. V lost 8 bases, J lost 7 bases, and 9 bases lay in between. Germline V lookup: CDR1 DFQATT, CDR2 SNEGSKA (reference sequence).